This T cell receptor (beta chain) was sequenced for a study of T cells in Graves' hyperthyroidism and ophthalmopathy. Study background: Peripheral blood was obtained at initial diagnosis, preceding any treatment.

Germline-derived CDR1 and CDR2 are DFQATT and SNEGSKA (reference sequence). CDR3 length: 14 residues. V was cut by 3 bases and J by 3 bases, with 14 bases left in between. Amplification of TCR beta CDR3 regions was performed using RNA transcripts as template. An initial round of RT-PCR targeting the TCR CDR3 relied on the HTBI primer set. TCRdb independently ran MiXCR on the multiplex PCR reads; one entry per CDR3 protein. The table includes 530,000 or so distinct CDR3 sequences, approximately 25% detected once. Any patient presenting with uncontrolled infection, other autoimmune disease, pregnancy or lactation was left out.

This receptor was obtained from a woman aged 25 to 45 with Graves' ophthalmopathy. The source material was blood. The chain is built from TRBV20-1 and TRBJ1-2; D perhaps matches TRBD1 (5 bases). The CDR3 protein is CSASGQARDYGYTF. The DNA of the CDR3 is TGCAGTGCTAGTGGGCAGGCCAGGGACTATGGCTACACCTTC.